This TCR beta chain stems from a study of glioma-infiltrating T cells. Amplification of TCR alpha and beta CDR3 regions from RNA used iRepertoire nested multiplex PCR. Tissue mRNA or PBMC total RNA, about 85-400 ng, went into one-step reverse transcription and amplification. MiXCR, run by TCRdb on the multiplex PCR reads, gives a single entry per CDR3 protein. The data show more than 95,000 distinct CDR3 sequences, roughly 25% seen once. Study conclusions and caveats: Above-expected tissue-blood divergence occurred in all gliomas, most in low-grade ones. Only very few CDR3 sequences appeared in both tissue and blood.

In this sample, this clonotype turned up many times. Its target is not known. A junction end diverges from the germline sequence, so it may reflect a read error. CDR1 is LGHDT, CDR2 YNNKEL, per germline (reference sequence). The CDR3 extends over 15 amino acids. This TCR came from a human donor with low-grade glioma or glioblastoma, undergoing nonglioma brain surgery, or in good health (not recorded which). This sequence joins TRBV3-1 and TRBJ2-5; maybe TRBD2 (6 bases). The specimen was glioma tissue, nonneoplastic brain tissue, or PBMCs (not recorded which). The CDR3 region has the DNA TGTGCCAGCACCCAAAAGGGACTTTACCAAGAGACCCAGTACTTC. This encodes CASTQKGLYQETQYF.